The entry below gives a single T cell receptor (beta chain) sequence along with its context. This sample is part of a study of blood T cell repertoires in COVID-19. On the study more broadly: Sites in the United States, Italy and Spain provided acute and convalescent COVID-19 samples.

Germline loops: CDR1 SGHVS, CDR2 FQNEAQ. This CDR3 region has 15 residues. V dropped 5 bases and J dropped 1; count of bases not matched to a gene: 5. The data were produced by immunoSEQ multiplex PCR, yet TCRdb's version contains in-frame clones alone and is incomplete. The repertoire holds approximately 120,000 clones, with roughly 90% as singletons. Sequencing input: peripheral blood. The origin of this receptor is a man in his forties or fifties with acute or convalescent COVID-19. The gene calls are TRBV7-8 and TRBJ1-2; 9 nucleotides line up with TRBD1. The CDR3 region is CASSPSGQGNYGYTF. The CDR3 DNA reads TGTGCCAGCAGCCCTTCGGGACAGGGTAACTATGGCTACACCTTC.